This TCR beta chain was captured by sequencing in a study of cytomegalovirus exposure and HLA in healthy donors. Trimming shortened V by 4 bases and J by 3 bases, and 21 bases separated the two germline ends. The CDR3 sequence is 17 residues long. CDR1 is MNHNS, CDR2 SASEGT, per germline. Amplification used 60 Vbeta primers and 13 Jbeta primers. TCRdb's table, derived via immunoSEQ multiplex PCR, lists solely in-frame clones and lacks some. The repertoire holds some 200,000 clones, with 79% as singletons. The sequence derives from a girl aged 5 to 17 in good health and CMV-seropositive. What was sequenced was PBMCs. The chain has TRBV6-1 and TRBJ1-2; no clear D. The CDR3 spells CASSAVGSEVGHYGYTF. The CDR3, as DNA: TGTGCCAGCAGTGCCGTCGGGAGCGAGGTGGGTCACTATGGCTACACCTTC.